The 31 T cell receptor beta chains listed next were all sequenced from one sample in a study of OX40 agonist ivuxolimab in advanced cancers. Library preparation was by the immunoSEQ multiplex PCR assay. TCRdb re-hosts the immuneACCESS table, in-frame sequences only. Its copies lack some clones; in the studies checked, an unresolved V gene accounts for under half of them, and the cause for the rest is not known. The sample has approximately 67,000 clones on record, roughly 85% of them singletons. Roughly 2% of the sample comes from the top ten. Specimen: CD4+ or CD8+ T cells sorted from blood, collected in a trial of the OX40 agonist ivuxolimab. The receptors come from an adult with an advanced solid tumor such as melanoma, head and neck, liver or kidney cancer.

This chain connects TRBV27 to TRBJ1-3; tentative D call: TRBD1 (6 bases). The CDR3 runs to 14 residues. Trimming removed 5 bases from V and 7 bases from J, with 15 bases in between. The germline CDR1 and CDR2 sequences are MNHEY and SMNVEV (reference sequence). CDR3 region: CASSAQGMGNTIYF. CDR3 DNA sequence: TGTGCCAGCAGTGCTCAGGGGATGGGGAACACCATATATTTT.

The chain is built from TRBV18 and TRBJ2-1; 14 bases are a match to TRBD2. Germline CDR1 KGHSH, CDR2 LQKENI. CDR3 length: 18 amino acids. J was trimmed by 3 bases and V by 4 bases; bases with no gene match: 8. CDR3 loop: CASSLPGLAGADYNEQFF. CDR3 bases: TGTGCCAGCTCACTCCCGGGACTAGCGGGAGCTGACTACAATGAGCAGTTCTTC.

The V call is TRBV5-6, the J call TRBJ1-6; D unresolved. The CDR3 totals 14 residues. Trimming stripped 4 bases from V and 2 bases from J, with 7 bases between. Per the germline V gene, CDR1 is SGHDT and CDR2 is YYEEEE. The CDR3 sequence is CASSRPPYNSPLHF. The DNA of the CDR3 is TGTGCCAGCAGCCGTCCTCCCTATAATTCACCCCTCCACTTT.

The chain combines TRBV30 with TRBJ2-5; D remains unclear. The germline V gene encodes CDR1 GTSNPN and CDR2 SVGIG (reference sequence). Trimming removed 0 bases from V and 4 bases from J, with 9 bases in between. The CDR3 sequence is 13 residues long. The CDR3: CAWSVTRRETQYF. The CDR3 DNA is TGTGCCTGGAGTGTCACCCGGCGAGAGACCCAGTACTTC. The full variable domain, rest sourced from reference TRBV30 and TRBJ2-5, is SQTIHQWPATLVQPVGSPLSLECTVEGTSNPNLYWYRQAAGRGLQLLFYSVGIGQISSEVPQNLSASRPQDRQFILSSKKLLLSDSGFYLCAWSVTRRETQYFGPGTRLLVL.

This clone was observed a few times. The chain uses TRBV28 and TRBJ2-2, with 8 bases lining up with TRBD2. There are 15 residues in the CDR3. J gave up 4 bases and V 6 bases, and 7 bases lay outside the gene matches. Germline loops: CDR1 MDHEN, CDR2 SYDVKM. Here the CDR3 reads CASSPRGGGTGELFF. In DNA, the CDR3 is TGTGCCAGCAGCCCCCGGGGGGGCGGCACCGGGGAGCTGTTTTTT.

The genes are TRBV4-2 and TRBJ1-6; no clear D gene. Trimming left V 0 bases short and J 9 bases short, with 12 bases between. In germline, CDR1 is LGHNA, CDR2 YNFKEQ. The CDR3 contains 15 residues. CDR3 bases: TGTGCCAGCAGCCAAGACCCCGCCAGCGGTTCACCCCTCCACTTT. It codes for CASSQDPASGSPLHF.

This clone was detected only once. CDR3 nucleotides: TGTGCCAGCAGCGGTTCCTTCCCGGGGGAAGAGACCCAGTACTTC. Its protein is CASSGSFPGEETQYF. The chain joins TRBV9 to TRBJ2-5; tentatively, D is TRBD2 (6 bases). Germline CDR1 reads SGDLS; CDR2 reads YYNGEE. This CDR3 contains 15 residues. The V gene lost 3 bases and the J gene lost 3 bases, with 15 bases spanning the gap.

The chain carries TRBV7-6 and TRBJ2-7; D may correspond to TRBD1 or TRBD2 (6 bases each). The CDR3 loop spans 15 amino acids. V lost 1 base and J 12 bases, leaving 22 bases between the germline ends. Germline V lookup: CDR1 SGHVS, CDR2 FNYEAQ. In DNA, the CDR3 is TGTGCCAGCAGCTTAGTCGGGGGAAGCGAGGGGGATCTGTACTTC. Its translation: CASSLVGGSEGDLYF. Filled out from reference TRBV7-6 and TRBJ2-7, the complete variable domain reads GAGVSQSPRYKVTKRGQDVALRCDPISGHVSLYWYRQALGQGPEFLTYFNYEAQQDKSGLPNDRFSAERPEGSISTLTIQRTEQRDSAMYRCASSLVGGSEGDLYFGPGTRLTVT.

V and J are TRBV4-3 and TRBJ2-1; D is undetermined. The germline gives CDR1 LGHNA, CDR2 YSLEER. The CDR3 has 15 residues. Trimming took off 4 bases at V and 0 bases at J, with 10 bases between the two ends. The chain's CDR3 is CASSLEVRSYNEQFF. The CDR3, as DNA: TGCGCCAGCAGCCTAGAGGTCCGCTCCTACAATGAGCAGTTCTTC.

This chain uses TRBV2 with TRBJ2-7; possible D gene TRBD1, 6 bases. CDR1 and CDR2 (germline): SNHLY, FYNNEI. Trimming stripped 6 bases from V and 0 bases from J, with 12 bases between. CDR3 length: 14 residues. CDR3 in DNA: TGTGCCAGCAGGACCGACAGGAGCTCCTACGAGCAGTACTTC. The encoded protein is CASRTDRSSYEQYF.

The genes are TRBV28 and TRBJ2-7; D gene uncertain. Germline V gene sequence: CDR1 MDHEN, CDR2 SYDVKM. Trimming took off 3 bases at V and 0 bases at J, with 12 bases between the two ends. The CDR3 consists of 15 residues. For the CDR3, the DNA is TGTGCCAGCAGTTTTGGGCAGAGCAGCTCCTACGAGCAGTACTTC. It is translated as CASSFGQSSSYEQYF. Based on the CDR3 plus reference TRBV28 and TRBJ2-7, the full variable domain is DVKVTQSSRYLVKRTGEKVFLECVQDMDHENMFWYRQDPGLGLRLIYFSYDVKMKEKGDIPEGYSVSREKKERFSLILESASTNQTSMYLCASSFGQSSSYEQYFGPGTRLTVT.

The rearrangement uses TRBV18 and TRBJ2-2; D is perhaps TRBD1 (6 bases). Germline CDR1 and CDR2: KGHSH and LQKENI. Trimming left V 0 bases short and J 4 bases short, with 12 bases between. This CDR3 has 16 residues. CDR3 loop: CASSPPGAASTGELFF. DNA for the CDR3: TGTGCCAGCTCACCACCGGGGGCGGCGAGCACCGGGGAGCTGTTTTTT.

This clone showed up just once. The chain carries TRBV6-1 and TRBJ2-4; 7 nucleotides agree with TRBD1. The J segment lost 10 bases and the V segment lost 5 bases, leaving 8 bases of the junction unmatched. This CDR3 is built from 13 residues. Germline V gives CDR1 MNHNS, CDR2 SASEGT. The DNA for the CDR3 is TGTGCCAGCAGTCACCGGGACAGAACTATTCAGTACTTC. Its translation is CASSHRDRTIQYF.

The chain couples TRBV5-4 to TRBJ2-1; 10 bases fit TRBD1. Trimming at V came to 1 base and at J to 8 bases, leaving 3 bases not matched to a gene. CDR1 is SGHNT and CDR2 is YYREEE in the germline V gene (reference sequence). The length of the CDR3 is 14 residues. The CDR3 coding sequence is TGTGCCAGCAGCTTGTGGACAGGGGGATATGAGCAGTTCTTC. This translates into CASSLWTGGYEQFF.

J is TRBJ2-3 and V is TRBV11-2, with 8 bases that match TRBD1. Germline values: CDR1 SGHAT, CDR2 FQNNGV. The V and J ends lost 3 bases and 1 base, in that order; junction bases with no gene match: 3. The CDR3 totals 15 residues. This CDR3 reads CASSLDRDGTDTQYF. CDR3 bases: TGTGCCAGCAGCTTGGACAGGGACGGCACAGATACGCAGTATTTT.

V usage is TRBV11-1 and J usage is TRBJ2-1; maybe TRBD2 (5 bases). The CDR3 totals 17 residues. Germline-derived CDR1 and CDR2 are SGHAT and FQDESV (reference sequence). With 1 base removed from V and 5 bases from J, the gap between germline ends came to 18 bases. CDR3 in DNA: TGTGCCAGCAGCTTAGGCCTGGACTTGCCAGATCACAATGAGCAGTTCTTC. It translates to CASSLGLDLPDHNEQFF. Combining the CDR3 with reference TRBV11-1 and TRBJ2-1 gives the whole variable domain EAEVAQSPRYKITEKSQAVAFWCDPISGHATLYWYRQILGQGPELLVQFQDESVVDDSQLPKDRFSAERLKGVDSTLKIQPAELGDSAMYLCASSLGLDLPDHNEQFFGPGTRLTVL.

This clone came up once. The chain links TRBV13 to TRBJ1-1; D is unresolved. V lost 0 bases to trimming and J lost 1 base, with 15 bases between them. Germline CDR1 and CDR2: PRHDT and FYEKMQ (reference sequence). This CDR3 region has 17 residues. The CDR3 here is CASSLGGGAWGNTEAFF. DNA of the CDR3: TGTGCCAGCAGCTTAGGTGGCGGAGCCTGGGGGAACACTGAAGCTTTCTTT.

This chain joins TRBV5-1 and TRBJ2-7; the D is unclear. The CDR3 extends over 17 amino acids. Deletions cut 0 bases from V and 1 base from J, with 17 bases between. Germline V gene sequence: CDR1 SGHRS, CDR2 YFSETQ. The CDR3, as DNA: TGCGCCAGCAGCTTGGCATCCAGGACGGTAAAGTCCTACGAGCAGTACTTC. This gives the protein CASSLASRTVKSYEQYF.

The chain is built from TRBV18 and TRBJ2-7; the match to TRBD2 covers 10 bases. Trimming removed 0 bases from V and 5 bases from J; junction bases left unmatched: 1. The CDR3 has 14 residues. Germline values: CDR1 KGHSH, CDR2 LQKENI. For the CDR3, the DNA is TGTGCCAGCTCACCACCAGGACTAGCGGACGAGCAGTACTTC. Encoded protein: CASSPPGLADEQYF.

In nucleotides, the CDR3 is TGTGCCGGCCGGGGACAGGGAGTTGCAGATACGCAGTATTTT. It is translated as CAGRGQGVADTQYF. The J gene is TRBJ2-3, the V gene TRBV2; 9 bases are a match to TRBD1. Trimming took 11 bases from V and 4 from J; bases not matched to a gene: 10. CDR1 and CDR2 from the germline V gene are SNHLY and FYNNEI. CDR3 size: 14 residues.

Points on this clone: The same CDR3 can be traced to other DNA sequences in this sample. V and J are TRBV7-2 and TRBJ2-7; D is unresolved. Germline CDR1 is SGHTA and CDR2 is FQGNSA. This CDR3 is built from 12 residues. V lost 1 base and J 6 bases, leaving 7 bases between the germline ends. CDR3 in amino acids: CASSLGRSEQYF. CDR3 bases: TGTGCCAGCAGCTTAGGCAGGAGCGAGCAGTACTTC. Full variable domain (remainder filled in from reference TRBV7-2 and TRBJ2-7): GAGVSQSPSNKVTEKGKDVELRCDPISGHTALYWYRQSLGQGLEFLIYFQGNSAPDKSGLPSDRFSAERTGGSVSTLTIQRTQQEDSAVYLCASSLGRSEQYFGPGTRLTVT.

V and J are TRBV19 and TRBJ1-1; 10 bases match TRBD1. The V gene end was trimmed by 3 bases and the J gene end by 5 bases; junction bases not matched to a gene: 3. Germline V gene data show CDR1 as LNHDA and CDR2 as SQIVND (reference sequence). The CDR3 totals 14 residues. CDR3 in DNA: TGTGCCAGTAGTATGGGACAGGGGTTAACTGAAGCTTTCTTT. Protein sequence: CASSMGQGLTEAFF.

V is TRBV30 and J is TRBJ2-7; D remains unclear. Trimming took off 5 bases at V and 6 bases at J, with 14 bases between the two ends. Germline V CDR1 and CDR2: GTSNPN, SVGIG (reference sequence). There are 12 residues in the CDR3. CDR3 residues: CAWGIHLGEQYF. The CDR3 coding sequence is TGTGCCTGGGGAATCCACCTAGGCGAGCAGTACTTC.

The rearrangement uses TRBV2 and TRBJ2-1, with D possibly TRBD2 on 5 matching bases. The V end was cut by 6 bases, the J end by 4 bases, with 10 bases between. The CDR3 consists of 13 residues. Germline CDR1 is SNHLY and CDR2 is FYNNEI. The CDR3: CASSGDQYNEQFF. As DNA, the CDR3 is TGTGCCAGCAGCGGGGATCAGTACAATGAGCAGTTCTTC.

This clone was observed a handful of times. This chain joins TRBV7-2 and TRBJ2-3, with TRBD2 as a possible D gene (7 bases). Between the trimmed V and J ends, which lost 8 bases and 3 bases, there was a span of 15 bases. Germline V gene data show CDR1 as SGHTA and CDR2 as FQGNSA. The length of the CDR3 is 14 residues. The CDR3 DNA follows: TGTGCCAGCCAAAGGGGGGGGGCTACAGATACGCAGTATTTT. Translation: CASQRGGATDTQYF.

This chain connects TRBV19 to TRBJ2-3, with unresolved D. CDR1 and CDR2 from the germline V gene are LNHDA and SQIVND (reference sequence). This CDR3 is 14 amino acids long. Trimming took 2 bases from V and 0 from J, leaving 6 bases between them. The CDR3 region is CASSITASTDTQYF. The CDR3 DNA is TGTGCCAGTAGTATAACGGCTAGCACAGATACGCAGTATTTT.

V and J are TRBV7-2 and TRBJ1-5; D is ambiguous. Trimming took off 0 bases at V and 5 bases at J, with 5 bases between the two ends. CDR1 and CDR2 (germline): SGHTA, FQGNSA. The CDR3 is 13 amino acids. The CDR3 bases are TGTGCCAGCAGCTTAGCCCCCCATCAGCCCCAGCATTTT. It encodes CASSLAPHQPQHF.

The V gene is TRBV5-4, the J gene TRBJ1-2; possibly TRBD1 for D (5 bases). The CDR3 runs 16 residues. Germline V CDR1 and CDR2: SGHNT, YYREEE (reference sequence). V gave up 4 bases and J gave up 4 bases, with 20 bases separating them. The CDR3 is CASSPGTASFSYGYTF. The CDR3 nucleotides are TGTGCCAGCAGCCCCGGGACGGCTAGTTTTTCCTATGGCTACACCTTC.

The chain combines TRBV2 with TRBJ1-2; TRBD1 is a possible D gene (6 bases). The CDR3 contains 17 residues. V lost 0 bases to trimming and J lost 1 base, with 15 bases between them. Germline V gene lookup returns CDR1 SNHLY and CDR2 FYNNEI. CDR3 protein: CASSEALRQDLNYGYTF. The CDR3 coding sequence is TGTGCCAGCAGTGAAGCGCTTCGACAGGACCTTAACTATGGCTACACCTTC.

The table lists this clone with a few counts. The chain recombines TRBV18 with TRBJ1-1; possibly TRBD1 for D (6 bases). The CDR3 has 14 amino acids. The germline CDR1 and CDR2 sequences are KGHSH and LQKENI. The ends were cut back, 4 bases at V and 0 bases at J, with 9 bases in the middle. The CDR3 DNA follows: TGTGCCAGCTCACGGACAGACATGAACACTGAAGCTTTCTTT. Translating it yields CASSRTDMNTEAFF.

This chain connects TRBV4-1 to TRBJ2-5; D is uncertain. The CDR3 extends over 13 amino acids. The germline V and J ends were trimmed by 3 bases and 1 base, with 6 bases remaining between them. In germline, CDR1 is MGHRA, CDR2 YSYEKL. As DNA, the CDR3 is TGCGCCAGCAGCCAGTCCAGCCAAGAGACCCAGTACTTC. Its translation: CASSQSSQETQYF.